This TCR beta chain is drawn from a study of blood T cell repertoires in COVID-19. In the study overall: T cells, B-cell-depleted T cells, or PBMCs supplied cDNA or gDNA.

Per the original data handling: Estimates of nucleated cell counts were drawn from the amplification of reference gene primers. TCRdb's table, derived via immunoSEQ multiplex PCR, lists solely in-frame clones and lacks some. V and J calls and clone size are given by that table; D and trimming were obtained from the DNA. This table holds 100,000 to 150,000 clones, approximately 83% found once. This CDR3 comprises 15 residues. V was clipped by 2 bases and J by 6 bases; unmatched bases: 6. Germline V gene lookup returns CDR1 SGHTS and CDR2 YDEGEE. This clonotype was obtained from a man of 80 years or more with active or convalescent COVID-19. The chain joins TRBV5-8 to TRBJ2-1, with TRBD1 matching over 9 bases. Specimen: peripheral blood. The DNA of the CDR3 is TGTGCCAGCAGCTTCCGGGACAGGGTCATCAATGAGCAGTTCTTC. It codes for CASSFRDRVINEQFF.